This record looks at one T cell receptor beta chain sequence and its context. Its antigen is not known. The sample belongs to a study of long-term antiretroviral therapy in people with HIV. Runs used v3.0 of the immunoSEQ assay and were done at survey level. TCRdb's copy holds only in-frame clones and misses some; the assay was immunoSEQ multiplex PCR. The sample lists 33,000 or so clones, approximately 80% seen once, with over 10% in the top ten. Study conclusions and caveats: Pre-ART-expanded clones dominated the repertoire at all time points.

There were no participants with HIV treated outside the United States. The CDR3 sequence is 16 residues long. Trimming cost V 5 bases and J 1 base; bases outside gene matches: 11. Germline-derived CDR1 and CDR2 are SGHNT and YYREEE (reference sequence). The clonotype was recovered from a man younger than 35 with HIV. The sequenced sample was unsorted PBMCs, obtained 0.3 years after starting antiretroviral therapy. The J gene is TRBJ1-2, the V gene TRBV5-4; TRBD1 aligns across 7 bases. CDR3: CASSHDPGQLNYGYTF. The CDR3 DNA reads TGTGCCAGCAGTCACGACCCGGGACAGCTTAACTATGGCTACACCTTC.